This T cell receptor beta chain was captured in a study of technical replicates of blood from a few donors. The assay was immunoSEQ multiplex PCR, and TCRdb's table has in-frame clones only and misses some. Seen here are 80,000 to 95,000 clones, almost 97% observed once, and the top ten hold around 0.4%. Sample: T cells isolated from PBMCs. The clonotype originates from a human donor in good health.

CDR3 DNA: TGTGCCAGCAGCTCCGGGGGGCTGGGAAACACCATATATTTT. It translates to CASSSGGLGNTIYF. The chain is built from TRBV7-6 and TRBJ1-3; TRBD1 might be the D (6 bases). The germline V and J ends were trimmed by 4 bases and 4 bases, with 11 bases remaining between them. CDR3 length: 14 residues. CDR1 and CDR2 from the germline V gene are SGHVS and FNYEAQ.